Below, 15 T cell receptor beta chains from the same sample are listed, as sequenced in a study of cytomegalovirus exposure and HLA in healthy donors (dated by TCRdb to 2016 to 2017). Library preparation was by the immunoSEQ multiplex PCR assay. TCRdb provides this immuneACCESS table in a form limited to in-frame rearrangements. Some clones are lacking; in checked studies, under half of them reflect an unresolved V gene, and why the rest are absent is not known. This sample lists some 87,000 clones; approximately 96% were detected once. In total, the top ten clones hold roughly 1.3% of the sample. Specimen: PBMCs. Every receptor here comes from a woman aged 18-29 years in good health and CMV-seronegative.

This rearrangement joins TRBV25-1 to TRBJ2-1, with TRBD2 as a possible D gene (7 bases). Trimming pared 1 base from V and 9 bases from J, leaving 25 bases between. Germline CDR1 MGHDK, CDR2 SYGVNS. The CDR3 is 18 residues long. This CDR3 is CASSEWGGPLERWVEQFF. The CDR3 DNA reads TGTGCCAGCAGTGAATGGGGGGGGCCACTGGAGCGGTGGGTTGAGCAGTTCTTC.

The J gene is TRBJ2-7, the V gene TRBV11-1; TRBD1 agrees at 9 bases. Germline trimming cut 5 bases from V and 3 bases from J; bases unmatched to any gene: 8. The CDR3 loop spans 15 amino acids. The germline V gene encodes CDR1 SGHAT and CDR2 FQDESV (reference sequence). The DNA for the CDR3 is TGTGCCAGCAGCGGGATCGGGACAGGGAACTACGAGCAGTACTTC. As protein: CASSGIGTGNYEQYF. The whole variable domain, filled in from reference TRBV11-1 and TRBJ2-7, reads EAEVAQSPRYKITEKSQAVAFWCDPISGHATLYWYRQILGQGPELLVQFQDESVVDDSQLPKDRFSAERLKGVDSTLKIQPAELGDSAMYLCASSGIGTGNYEQYFGPGTRLTVT.

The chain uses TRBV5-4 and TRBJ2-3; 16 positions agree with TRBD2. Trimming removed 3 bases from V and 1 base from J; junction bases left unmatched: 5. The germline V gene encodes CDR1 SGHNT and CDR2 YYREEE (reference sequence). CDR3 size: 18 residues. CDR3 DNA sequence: TGTGCCAGCAGCTCGGGGACTAGCGGGAGGGCGGGCACAGATACGCAGTATTTT. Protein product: CASSSGTSGRAGTDTQYF. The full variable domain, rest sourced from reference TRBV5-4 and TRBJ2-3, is ETGVTQSPTHLIKTRGQQVTLRCSSQSGHNTVSWYQQALGQGPQFIFQYYREEENGRGNFPPRFSGLQFPNYSSELNVNALELDDSALYLCASSSGTSGRAGTDTQYFGPGTRLTVL.

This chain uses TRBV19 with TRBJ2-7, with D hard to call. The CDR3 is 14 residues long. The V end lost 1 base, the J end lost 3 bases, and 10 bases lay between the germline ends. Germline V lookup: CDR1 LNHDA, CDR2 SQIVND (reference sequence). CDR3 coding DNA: TGTGCCAGTAGTATAGGAAGCTTGAACTACGAGCAGTACTTC. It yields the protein CASSIGSLNYEQYF.

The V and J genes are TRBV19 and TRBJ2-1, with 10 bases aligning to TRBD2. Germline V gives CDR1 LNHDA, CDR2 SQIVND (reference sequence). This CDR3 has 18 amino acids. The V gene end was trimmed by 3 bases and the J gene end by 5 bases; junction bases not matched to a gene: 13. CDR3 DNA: TGTGCCAGTAGTATGGATGGTCTAGCGGGAGTTGGGGACAATGAGCAGTTCTTC. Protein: CASSMDGLAGVGDNEQFF.

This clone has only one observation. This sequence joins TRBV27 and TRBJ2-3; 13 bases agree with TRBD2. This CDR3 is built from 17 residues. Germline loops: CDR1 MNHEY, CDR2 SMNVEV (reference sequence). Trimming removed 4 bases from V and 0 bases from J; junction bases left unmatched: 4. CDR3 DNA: TGTGCCAGCAGTTGGACTAGCGGGAGACGTAGCACAGATACGCAGTATTTT. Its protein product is CASSWTSGRRSTDTQYF.

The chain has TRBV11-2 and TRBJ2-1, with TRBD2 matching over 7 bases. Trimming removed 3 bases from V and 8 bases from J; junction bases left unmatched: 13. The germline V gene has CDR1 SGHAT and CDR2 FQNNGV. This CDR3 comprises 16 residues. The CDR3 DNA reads TGTGCCAGCAGCTTGGGAGGGAGGGCCTCTTTCGATGAGCAGTTCTTC. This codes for CASSLGGRASFDEQFF.

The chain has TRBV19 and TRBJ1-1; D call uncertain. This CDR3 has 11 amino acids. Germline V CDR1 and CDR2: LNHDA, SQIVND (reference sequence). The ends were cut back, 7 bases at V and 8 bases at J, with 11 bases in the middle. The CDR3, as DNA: TGTGCCAGTACCTTTGCTAGCGAAGCTTTCTTT. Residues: CASTFASEAFF.

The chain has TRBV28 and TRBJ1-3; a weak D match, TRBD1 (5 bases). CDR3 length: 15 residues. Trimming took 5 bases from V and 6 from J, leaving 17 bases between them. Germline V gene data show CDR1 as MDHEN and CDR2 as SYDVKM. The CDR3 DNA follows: TGTGCCAGCAGTCCGGCGGGGGGTCTTGAAAACACCATATATTTT. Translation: CASSPAGGLENTIYF.

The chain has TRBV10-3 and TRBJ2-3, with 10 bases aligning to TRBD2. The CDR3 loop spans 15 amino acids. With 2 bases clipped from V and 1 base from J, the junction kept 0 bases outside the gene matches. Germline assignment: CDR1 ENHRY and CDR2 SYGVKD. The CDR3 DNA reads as TGTGCCATCAGTGAGGGACTAGCGGGCACAGATACGCAGTATTTT. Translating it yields CAISEGLAGTDTQYF.

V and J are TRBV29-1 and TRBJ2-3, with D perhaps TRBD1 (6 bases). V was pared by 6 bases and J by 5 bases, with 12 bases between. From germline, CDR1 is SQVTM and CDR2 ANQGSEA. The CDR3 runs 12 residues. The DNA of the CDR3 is TGCAGCGTGGTACAGGGTTTAGATACGCAGTATTTT. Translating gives CSVVQGLDTQYF.

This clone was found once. CDR3 DNA: TGTGCCACCAGACGGGTAGCGGGAGGACCCGACGAGCAGTACTTC. It translates to CATRRVAGGPDEQYF. V and J are TRBV15 and TRBJ2-7; the match to TRBD2 covers 10 bases. There are 15 residues in the CDR3. Germline CDR1 reads LNHNV; CDR2 reads YYDKDF (reference sequence). The V gene end was trimmed by 6 bases and the J gene end by 5 bases; junction bases not matched to a gene: 10.

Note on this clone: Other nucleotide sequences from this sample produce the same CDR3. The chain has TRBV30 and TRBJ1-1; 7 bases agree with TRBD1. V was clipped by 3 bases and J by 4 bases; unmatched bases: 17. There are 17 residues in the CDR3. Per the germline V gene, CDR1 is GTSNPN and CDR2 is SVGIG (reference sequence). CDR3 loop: CAWRLQGRFYSGTEAFF. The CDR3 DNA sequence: TGTGCCTGGAGACTACAGGGGAGATTCTACTCCGGCACTGAAGCTTTCTTT.

The CDR3 region has the DNA TGTGCCAGCAGCATCGGGGACAGGGAGGCGGCTTTCTTT. Its protein is CASSIGDREAAFF. The chain carries TRBV13 and TRBJ1-1, with TRBD1 matching 9 bases. Unmatched junction bases numbered 9, after V lost 5 bases and J lost 11 bases. CDR1 is PRHDT, CDR2 FYEKMQ, per germline (reference sequence). CDR3 length: 13 amino acids. Using reference TRBV13 and TRBJ1-1 for the parts outside the CDR3, the full variable domain is AAGVIQSPRHLIKEKRETATLKCYPIPRHDTVYWYQQGPGQDPQFLISFYEKMQSDKGSIPDRFSAQQFSDYHSELNMSSLELGDSALYFCASSIGDREAAFFGQGTRLTVV.

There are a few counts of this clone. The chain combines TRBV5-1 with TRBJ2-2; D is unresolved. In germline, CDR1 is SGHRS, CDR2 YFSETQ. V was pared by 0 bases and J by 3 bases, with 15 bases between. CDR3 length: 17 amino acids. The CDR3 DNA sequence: TGCGCCAGCAGCTTGGATTCCTCGCGGAAGCACACCGGGGAGCTGTTTTTT. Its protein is CASSLDSSRKHTGELFF.